The 10 T cell receptor beta chains presented below share a single source sample, sequenced in a study of blood T cell repertoires in COVID-19. The table came from immunoSEQ multiplex PCR; TCRdb's copy has only in-frame clones and leaves some out. This table has some 99,000 clones, 85% to 90% appearing once. Sequenced sample: peripheral blood. The origin of the receptors is a human donor in a cohort sampled during active COVID-19.

V is TRBV6-5 and J is TRBJ2-7; D remains unclear. Trimming stripped 6 bases from V and 2 bases from J, with 17 bases between. The CDR3 consists of 15 residues. Germline CDR1 and CDR2: MNHEY and SVGAGI. CDR3 sequence reads: CASSRGSRPTYEQYF. In DNA form, the CDR3 reads TGTGCCAGCAGCAGAGGCTCACGTCCGACCTACGAGCAGTACTTC.

The chain combines TRBV30 with TRBJ1-5; D possibly corresponds to TRBD1 (6 bases). This CDR3 has 16 residues. The V end lost 3 bases, the J end lost 1 base, and 16 bases lay between the germline ends. Germline V gene lookup returns CDR1 GTSNPN and CDR2 SVGIG (reference sequence). This chain's CDR3 is CAWRGLQGSSNQPQHF. The CDR3 nucleotides read TGTGCCTGGAGGGGGTTACAGGGAAGCAGCAATCAGCCCCAGCATTTT.

This chain uses TRBV4-2 with TRBJ2-7, with 7 bases fitting TRBD2. Germline CDR1 and CDR2: LGHNA and YNFKEQ. The CDR3 has 18 amino acids. Losses at the gene ends were 1 base for V and 2 bases for J; bases not matched to a gene: 14. The CDR3 DNA follows: TGTGCCAGCAGCCAAGCTACTGTCTTGGCGGGAGACCCCTACGAGCAGTACTTC. As protein: CASSQATVLAGDPYEQYF.

This clone was seen a few times. The V gene is TRBV4-1, the J gene TRBJ2-2; 11 bases are shared with TRBD2. After removal of 0 bases from V and 0 bases from J, the junction contained 3 bases not matched to a gene. This CDR3 is built from 18 residues. The germline gives CDR1 MGHRA, CDR2 YSYEKL. CDR3 DNA sequence: TGCGCCAGCAGCCAAGAGGGGACTAGCGGAACGAACACCGGGGAGCTGTTTTTT. It codes for CASSQEGTSGTNTGELFF.

The chain carries TRBV4-3 and TRBJ1-2; D is unclear. V was clipped by 1 base and J by 3 bases, with 15 bases between them. The CDR3 spans 16 residues. CDR1 is LGHNA and CDR2 is YSLEER in the germline V gene. This CDR3 reads CASSQVSSPTYYGYTF. The CDR3 DNA is TGCGCCAGCAGCCAAGTATCGAGTCCTACTTACTATGGCTACACCTTC.

The gene calls are TRBV7-8 and TRBJ1-1; TRBD1 is a possible D gene (5 bases). Trimming pared 5 bases from V and 4 bases from J, leaving 8 bases between. The germline CDR1 and CDR2 sequences are SGHVS and FQNEAQ. The CDR3 is 12 amino acids. CDR3 sequence: CASSPGGTEAFF. CDR3 sequence (DNA): TGTGCCAGCAGCCCCGGGGGCACTGAAGCTTTCTTT.

The chain has TRBV10-3 and TRBJ1-1, with 7 bases that match TRBD1. CDR3 size: 13 residues. V gave up 5 bases and J gave up 6 bases; unmatched junction bases: 6. Germline V gene sequence: CDR1 ENHRY, CDR2 SYGVKD. CDR3 in amino acids: CAISTGTAAEAFF. DNA of the CDR3: TGTGCCATCAGTACCGGGACAGCGGCTGAAGCTTTCTTT.

The chain is built from TRBV5-4 and TRBJ2-1; D not certain. V lost 5 bases, J lost 6 bases, and 12 bases lay in between. The CDR3 contains 13 residues. Germline V gene sequence: CDR1 SGHNT, CDR2 YYREEE (reference sequence). The CDR3 nucleotides read TGTGCCAGCAGGTTTAAGCGTAGCAATGAGCAGTTCTTC. Translation gives CASRFKRSNEQFF.

This chain connects TRBV4-2 to TRBJ2-5; possible D gene TRBD1, 5 bases. The CDR3 loop spans 16 amino acids. V gave up 4 bases and J gave up 1 base, with 16 bases separating them. Germline CDR1 reads LGHNA; CDR2 reads YNFKEQ. The CDR3: CASSPGRAALQETQYF. The CDR3 nucleotides are TGTGCCAGCAGCCCCGGCAGGGCAGCCCTCCAAGAGACCCAGTACTTC.

The chain employs TRBV29-1 and TRBJ2-3, with TRBD2 matching 7 bases. The germline V gene encodes CDR1 SQVTM and CDR2 ANQGSEA. The CDR3 consists of 16 residues. After removal of 3 bases from V and 2 bases from J, the junction contained 11 bases not matched to a gene. The CDR3 loop is CSVERRRRGITDTQYF. The CDR3 coding sequence is TGCAGCGTTGAGAGACGGCGGCGGGGGATCACAGATACGCAGTATTTT.